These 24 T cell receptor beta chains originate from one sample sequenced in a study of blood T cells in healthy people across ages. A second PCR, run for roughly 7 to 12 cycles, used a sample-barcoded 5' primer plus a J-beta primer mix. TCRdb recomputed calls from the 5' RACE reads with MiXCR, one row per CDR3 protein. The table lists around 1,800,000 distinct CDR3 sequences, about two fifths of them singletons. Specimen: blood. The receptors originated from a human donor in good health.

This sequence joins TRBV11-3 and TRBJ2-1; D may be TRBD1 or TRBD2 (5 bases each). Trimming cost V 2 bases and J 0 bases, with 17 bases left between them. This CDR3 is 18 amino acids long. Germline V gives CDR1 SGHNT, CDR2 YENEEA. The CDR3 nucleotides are TGTGCCAGCAGCTTATTCGTTACGGGGCCGGGCTCCTACAATGAGCAGTTCTTC. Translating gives CASSLFVTGPGSYNEQFF.

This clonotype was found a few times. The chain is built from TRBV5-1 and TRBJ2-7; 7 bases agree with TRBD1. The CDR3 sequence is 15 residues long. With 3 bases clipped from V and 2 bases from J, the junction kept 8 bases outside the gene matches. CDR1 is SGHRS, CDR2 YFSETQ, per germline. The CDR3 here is CASSSSGTVAYEQYF. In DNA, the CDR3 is TGCGCCAGCAGCTCCTCCGGGACAGTGGCCTACGAGCAGTACTTC.

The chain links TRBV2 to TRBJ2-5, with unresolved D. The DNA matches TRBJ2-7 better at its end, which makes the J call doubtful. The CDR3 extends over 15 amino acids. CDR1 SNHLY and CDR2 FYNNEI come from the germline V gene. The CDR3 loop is CASSGADIIKYEQYF. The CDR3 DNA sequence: TGTGCCAGCAGTGGCGCCGACATAATTAAGTACGAGCAGTACTTC.

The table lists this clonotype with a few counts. The CDR3 nucleotides are TGTGCCACCAGTGAGGTTGGAGATACGCAGTATTTT. Protein: CATSEVGDTQYF. V usage is TRBV24-1 and J usage is TRBJ2-3; no clear D gene. From germline, CDR1 is KGHDR and CDR2 SFDVKD. V lost 4 bases to trimming and J lost 5 bases, with 6 bases between them. This CDR3 region has 12 residues.

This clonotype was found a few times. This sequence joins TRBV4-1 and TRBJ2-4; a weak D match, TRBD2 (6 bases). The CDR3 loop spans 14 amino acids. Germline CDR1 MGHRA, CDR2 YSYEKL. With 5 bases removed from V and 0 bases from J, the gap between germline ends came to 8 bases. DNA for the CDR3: TGCGCCAGCAGCGGGACTTTAGCCAAAAACATTCAGTACTTC. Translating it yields CASSGTLAKNIQYF.

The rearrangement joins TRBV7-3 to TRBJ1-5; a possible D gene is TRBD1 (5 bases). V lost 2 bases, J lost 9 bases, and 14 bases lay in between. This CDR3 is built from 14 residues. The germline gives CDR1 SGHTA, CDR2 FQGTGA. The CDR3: CASSLGGDGPPQHF. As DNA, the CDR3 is TGTGCCAGCAGCTTAGGAGGGGATGGTCCGCCCCAGCATTTT. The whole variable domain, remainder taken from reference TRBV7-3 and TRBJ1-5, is GAGVSQTPSNKVTEKGKYVELRCDPISGHTALYWYRQSLGQGPEFLIYFQGTGAADDSGLPNDRFFAVRPEGSVSTLKIQRTERGDSAVYLCASSLGGDGPPQHFGDGTRLSIL.

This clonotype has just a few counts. CDR3 sequence: CSATTSGGPYEQYF. The CDR3 region has the DNA TGCAGTGCCACGACTAGCGGGGGACCTTACGAGCAGTACTTC. V and J are TRBV20-1 and TRBJ2-7; 12 bases align to TRBD2. V trimming: 6 bases; J trimming: 4 bases; junction bases outside the gene matches: 7. The CDR3 is 14 residues long. Germline CDR1 reads DFQATT; CDR2 reads SNEGSKA (reference sequence).

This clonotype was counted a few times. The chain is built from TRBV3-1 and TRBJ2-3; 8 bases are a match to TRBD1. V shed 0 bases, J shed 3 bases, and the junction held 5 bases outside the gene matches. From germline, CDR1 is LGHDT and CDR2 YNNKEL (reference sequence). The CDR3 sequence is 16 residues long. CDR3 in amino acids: CASSQDYGTGTDTQYF. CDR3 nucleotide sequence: TGTGCCAGCAGCCAAGATTACGGGACAGGAACAGATACGCAGTATTTT.

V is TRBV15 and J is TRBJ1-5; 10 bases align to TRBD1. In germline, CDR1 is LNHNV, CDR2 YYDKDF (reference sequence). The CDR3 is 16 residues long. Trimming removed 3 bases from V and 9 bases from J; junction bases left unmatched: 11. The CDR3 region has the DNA TGTGCCACCAGCAGTTTCGGGACAGGGGTCCCTGGGCCCCAGCATTTT. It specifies CATSSFGTGVPGPQHF.

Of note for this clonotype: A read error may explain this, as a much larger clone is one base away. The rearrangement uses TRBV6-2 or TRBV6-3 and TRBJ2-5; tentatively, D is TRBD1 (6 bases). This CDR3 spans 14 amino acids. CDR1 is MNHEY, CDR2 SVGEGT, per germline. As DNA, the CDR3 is TGTGCCAGCAGCGCCAACAGGGACCAAGAGACCCGGTACTTC. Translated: CASSANRDQETRYF.

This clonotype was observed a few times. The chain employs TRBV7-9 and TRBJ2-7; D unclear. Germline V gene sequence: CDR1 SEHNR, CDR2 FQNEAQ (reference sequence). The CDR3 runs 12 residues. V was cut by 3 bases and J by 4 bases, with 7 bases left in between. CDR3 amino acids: CASSFLMYEQYF. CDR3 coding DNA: TGTGCCAGCAGCTTTTTAATGTACGAGCAGTACTTC.

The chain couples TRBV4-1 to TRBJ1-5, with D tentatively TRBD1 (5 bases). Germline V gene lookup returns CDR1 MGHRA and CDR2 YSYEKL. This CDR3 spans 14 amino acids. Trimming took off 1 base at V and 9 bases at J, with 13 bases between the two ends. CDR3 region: CASSQVTGRGPQHF. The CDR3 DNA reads TGCGCCAGCAGCCAAGTCACAGGACGAGGGCCCCAGCATTTT.

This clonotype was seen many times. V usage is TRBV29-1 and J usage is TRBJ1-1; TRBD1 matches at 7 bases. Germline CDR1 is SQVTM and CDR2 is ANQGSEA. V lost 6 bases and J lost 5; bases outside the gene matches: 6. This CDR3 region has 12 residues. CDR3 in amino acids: CSVYSGGTEAFF. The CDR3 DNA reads TGCAGCGTCTACTCAGGGGGGACTGAAGCTTTCTTT.

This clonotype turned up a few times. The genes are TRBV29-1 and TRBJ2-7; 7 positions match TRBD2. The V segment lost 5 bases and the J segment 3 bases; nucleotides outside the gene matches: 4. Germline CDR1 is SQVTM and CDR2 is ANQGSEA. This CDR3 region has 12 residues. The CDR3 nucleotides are TGCAGCGTTTCGGGGGGTTTCTACGAGCAGTACTTC. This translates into CSVSGGFYEQYF.

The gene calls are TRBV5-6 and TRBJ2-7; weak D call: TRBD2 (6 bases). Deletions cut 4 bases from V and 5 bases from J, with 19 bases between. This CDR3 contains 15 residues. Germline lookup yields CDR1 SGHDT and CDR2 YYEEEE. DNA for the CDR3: TGTGCCAGCAGCGCGGGATCCGGCCTGGGGAACGAGCAGTACTTC. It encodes CASSAGSGLGNEQYF.

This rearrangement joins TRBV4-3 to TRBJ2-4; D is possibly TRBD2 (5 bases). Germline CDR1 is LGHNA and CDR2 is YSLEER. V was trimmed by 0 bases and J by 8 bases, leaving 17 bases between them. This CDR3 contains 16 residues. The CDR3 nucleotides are TGCGCCAGCAGCCAAGAGGGCCCTTTGAGAGGGCACATTCAGTACTTC. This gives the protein CASSQEGPLRGHIQYF.

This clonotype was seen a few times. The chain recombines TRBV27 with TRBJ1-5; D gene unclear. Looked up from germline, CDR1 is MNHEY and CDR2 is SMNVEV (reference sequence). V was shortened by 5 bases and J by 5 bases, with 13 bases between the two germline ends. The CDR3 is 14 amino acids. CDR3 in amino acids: CASSPRREDQPQHF. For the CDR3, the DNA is TGTGCCAGCAGTCCCCGACGTGAGGATCAGCCCCAGCATTTT.

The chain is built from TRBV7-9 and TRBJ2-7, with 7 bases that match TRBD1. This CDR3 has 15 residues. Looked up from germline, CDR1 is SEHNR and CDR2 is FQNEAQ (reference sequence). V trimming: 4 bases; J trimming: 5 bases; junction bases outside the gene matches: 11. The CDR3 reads CASSYRTGFIDEQYF. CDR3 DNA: TGTGCCAGCAGCTATAGGACAGGATTTATCGACGAGCAGTACTTC. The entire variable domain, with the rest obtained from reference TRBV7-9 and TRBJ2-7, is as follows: DTGVSQNPRHKITKRGQNVTFRCDPISEHNRLYWYRQTLGQGPEFLTYFQNEAQLEKSRLLSDRFSAERPKGSFSTLEIQRTEQGDSAMYLCASSYRTGFIDEQYFGPGTRLTVT.

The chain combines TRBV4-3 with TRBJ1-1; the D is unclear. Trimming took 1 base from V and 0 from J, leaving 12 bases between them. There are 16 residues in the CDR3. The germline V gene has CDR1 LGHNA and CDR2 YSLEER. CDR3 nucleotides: TGCGCCAGCAGCCAAGGTTTCGGCAGTATGAACACTGAAGCTTTCTTT. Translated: CASSQGFGSMNTEAFF.

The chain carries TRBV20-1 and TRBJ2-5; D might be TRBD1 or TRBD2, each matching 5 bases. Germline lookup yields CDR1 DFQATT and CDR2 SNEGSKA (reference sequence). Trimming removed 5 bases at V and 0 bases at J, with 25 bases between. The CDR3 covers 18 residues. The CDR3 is CSARPSLVIWGNQETQYF. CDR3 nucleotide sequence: TGCAGTGCTCGACCCTCACTAGTAATTTGGGGGAACCAAGAGACCCAGTACTTC.

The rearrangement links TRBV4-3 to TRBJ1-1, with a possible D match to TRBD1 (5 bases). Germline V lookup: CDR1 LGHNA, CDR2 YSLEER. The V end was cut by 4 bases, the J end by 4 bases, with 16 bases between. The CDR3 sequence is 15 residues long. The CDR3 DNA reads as TGCGCCAGCAGCCGAAATTCAGGGAGGAGCACTGAAGCTTTCTTT. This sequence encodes CASSRNSGRSTEAFF.

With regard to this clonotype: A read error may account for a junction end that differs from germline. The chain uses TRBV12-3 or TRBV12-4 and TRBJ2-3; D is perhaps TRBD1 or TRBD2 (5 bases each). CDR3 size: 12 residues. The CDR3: CASRQEADAQYF. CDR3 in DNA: TGTGCCAGCAGACAGGAGGCAGATGCGCAGTATTTT.

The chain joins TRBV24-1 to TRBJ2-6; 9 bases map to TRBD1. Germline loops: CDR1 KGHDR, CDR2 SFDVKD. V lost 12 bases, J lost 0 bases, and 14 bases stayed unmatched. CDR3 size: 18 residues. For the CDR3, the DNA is TGTGCCCCTGGCCCAAGGGGGACAGGGTTCTCTGGGGCCAACGTCCTGACTTTC. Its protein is CAPGPRGTGFSGANVLTF.

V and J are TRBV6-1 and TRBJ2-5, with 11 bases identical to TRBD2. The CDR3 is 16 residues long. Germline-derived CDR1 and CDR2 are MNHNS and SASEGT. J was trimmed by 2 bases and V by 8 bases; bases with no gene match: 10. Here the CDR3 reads CASYDTGTSGQETQYF. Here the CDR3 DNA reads TGTGCCAGCTACGATACTGGGACTAGCGGACAAGAGACCCAGTACTTC.